These T cell receptor beta chains were read from a single sample in a study of blood T cell repertoires in COVID-19. Method: immunoSEQ multiplex PCR; TCRdb's copy keeps in-frame clones and lacks some. The table lists about 170,000 clones, about 86% of them singletons. Material for sequencing was peripheral blood. The receptors here all came from a woman over 75 in a cohort sampled during active or convalescent COVID-19. Each CDR3 is given without its conserved first and last residue. A row's size may be missing; if present it is once, few, many or a size class.

V | size | CDR3
TRBV29-1 | NA | SVEALAGDEQF
TRBV28 | NA | ASSFLTVGETQY
TRBV29-1 | few | SADRGNTEAF
TRBV4-2 | NA | ASSSSSGTSH
TRBV28 | NA | ASSSGTYEQY
TRBV6-5 | NA | ASSSSYTDTQY
TRBV7-9 | NA | AGGTGSGGNTIY
TRBV24-1 | NA | ATSDSTGSYNEQF
TRBV5-1 | NA | ASSYRQGEDIQY
TRBV7-2 | NA | ASSLGGLETQY
TRBV5-6 | NA | ASSWGTALREKLF
TRBV4-1 | NA | ASSQDRSGRYQETQY
TRBV18 | once | ASSPRGGSSPLH
TRBV5-1 | NA | ASSLGGRETQY
TRBV5-1 | few | ASSPFGGGAFFAEAF
TRBV5-8 | NA | ASSFGTEYTNYGYT
TRBV4-1 | NA | ASSQVPGGSNEKLF
TRBV7-6 | few | ATNGIRDRGLVGTQY
TRBV3-1/TRBV3-2 | few | ASSQSVRLAGAETQY
TRBV4-3 | NA | ASSQETGRTDTQY
TRBV6-4 | NA | ASSVGQGNSPLH
TRBV10-3 | once | ATGRAAANQPQH
TRBV30 | few | AWSVGGQY
TRBV5-1 | NA | ASMSGGPYSYEQY
TRBV7-8 | few | ASSRSGGASGELF
TRBV28 | NA | ASQRGLGEKLF
TRBV28 | NA | ATTSTALYEQY
TRBV7-2 | NA | ASSLGTAYGYT
TRBV5-4 | few | ASSLAGRDTGELF
TRBV7-2 | NA | ASSLGRTRTGVPYEQY
TRBV11-3 | NA | ASSLDPGQGNNGEAF
TRBV7-2 | once | ASSLARGVLNQPQH
TRBV5-4 | NA | ASSLANSHTSPLH
TRBV9 | NA | ASSVGQGANQPQH
TRBV4-2 | once | ASSPRPGTAGNTIY
TRBV7-9 | NA | ASSLGRVAYGYT
TRBV19 | few | ASSREGNEKLF